The TCR beta chain under discussion was sequenced for a study of a mutant IDH1 vaccine in newly diagnosed glioma. Study-wide points: Evidence of vaccine-induced immune responses was documented in approximately 93% of patients.

Time point specified: week 35, safety follow-up. Vaccinated patients received 300 ug of mutant IDH1 20-mer peptide per dose, with topical imiquimod. V gave up 5 bases and J gave up 4 bases; unmatched junction bases: 19. This CDR3 region has 19 residues. CDR1 is SNHLY and CDR2 is FYNNEI in the germline V gene. The method was immunoSEQ multiplex PCR; TCRdb's version includes in-frame clones alone and lacks a portion of them. This sample yields 69,000 or so clones, of which around 90% are seen a single time; 2% to 2.5% belongs to the top ten. With regard to this clone: The antigen remains unidentified.

The sequence was obtained from a young man with glioma. The J gene is TRBJ2-3, the V gene TRBV2; TRBD2 matches 9 bases. The sample consisted of PBMCs, taken from a glioma patient whose treatment included an IDH1 peptide vaccine. CDR3 sequence reads: CASSRYLAGGPGHADTQYF. The CDR3 DNA sequence: TGTGCCAGCAGTCGATATTTGGCGGGAGGGCCAGGTCACGCAGATACGCAGTATTTT.